The 8 T cell receptor beta chains in this list originate from one sample, sequenced in a study of cytomegalovirus exposure and HLA in healthy donors. Repertoires were generated with immunoSEQ multiplex PCR, while TCRdb's copy carries only in-frame clones and drops some. Among almost 65,000 clones listed, around nine tenths were seen once. Sequencing input: PBMCs. These TCRs come from a woman aged 18-29 years in good health and CMV-seronegative.

The chain couples TRBV19 to TRBJ2-1, with a weak D call TRBD2 (6 bases). Germline V gene lookup returns CDR1 LNHDA and CDR2 SQIVND (reference sequence). Trimming took off 6 bases at V and 0 bases at J, with 15 bases between the two ends. The CDR3 consists of 16 residues. DNA of the CDR3: TGTGCCAGTAGGGGCGGCGGGGTCAGCTCCTACAATGAGCAGTTCTTC. It yields the protein CASRGGGVSSYNEQFF.

The chain couples TRBV30 to TRBJ1-6; a possible D gene is TRBD1 (6 bases). CDR1 GTSNPN and CDR2 SVGIG come from the germline V gene (reference sequence). Trimming pared 5 bases from V and 10 bases from J, leaving 12 bases between. This CDR3 region has 12 residues. The CDR3, as DNA: TGTGCCTGGCTGAGGGGGGGATCACCCCTCCACTTT. Encoded protein: CAWLRGGSPLHF. Full variable domain (rest looked up from reference TRBV30 and TRBJ1-6): SQTIHQWPATLVQPVGSPLSLECTVEGTSNPNLYWYRQAAGRGLQLLFYSVGIGQISSEVPQNLSASRPQDRQFILSSKKLLLSDSGFYLCAWLRGGSPLHFGNGTRLTVT.

The count of this clone is one. The chain is built from TRBV4-3 and TRBJ1-4, with TRBD1 matching 8 bases. The CDR3 has 19 residues. V was clipped by 4 bases and J by 2 bases; unmatched bases: 15. Germline CDR1 LGHNA, CDR2 YSLEER. The DNA for the CDR3 is TGCGCCAGCAGCCGACGTGGGGTAGGCAGGGGGCTCACTAATGAAAAACTGTTTTTT. Translation: CASSRRGVGRGLTNEKLFF.

V and J are TRBV11-2 and TRBJ2-7, with D uncertain. CDR3 size: 12 residues. From germline, CDR1 is SGHAT and CDR2 FQNNGV. The V end lost 5 bases, the J end lost 3 bases, and 8 bases lay between the germline ends. The chain's CDR3 is CASSPVHYEQYF. The CDR3 nucleotides read TGTGCCAGCAGCCCAGTCCACTACGAGCAGTACTTC.

The rearrangement links TRBV10-1 to TRBJ2-3; 8 bases are a match to TRBD2. CDR3 length equals 16 residues. The ends lost 3 bases at V and 5 bases at J; junction bases unmatched: 10. Germline assignment: CDR1 WNHNN and CDR2 SYGVQD (reference sequence). In DNA form, the CDR3 reads TGCGCCAGCAGTGATTCAGGAGCGGGAGCCATAGATACGCAGTATTTT. It specifies CASSDSGAGAIDTQYF.

This clone appeared once. The V call is TRBV5-1, the J call TRBJ1-2; a weak D match, TRBD1 (6 bases). Germline CDR1 is SGHRS and CDR2 is YFSETQ. Deletions cut 4 bases from V and 8 bases from J, with 12 bases between. The CDR3 is 12 amino acids. The CDR3 coding sequence is TGCGCCAGCAGCCTACAGGGCATAGGCTACACCTTC. It encodes CASSLQGIGYTF.

V gene TRBV7-9 combines with J gene TRBJ1-4; D ambiguous. Germline V CDR1 and CDR2: SEHNR, FQNEAQ (reference sequence). The V gene lost 1 base and the J gene lost 5 bases, with 11 bases spanning the gap. The CDR3 is 15 amino acids. The CDR3 DNA follows: TGTGCCAGCAGCTTAGGTCCGAGGTCAAATGAAAAACTGTTTTTT. Its protein is CASSLGPRSNEKLFF.

This clone was observed a handful of times. The chain couples TRBV30 to TRBJ2-7; a weak D match, TRBD1 (5 bases). CDR3 length: 13 residues. CDR1 GTSNPN and CDR2 SVGIG come from the germline V gene (reference sequence). Trimming left V 2 bases short and J 3 bases short, with 11 bases between. CDR3 sequence (DNA): TGTGCCTGGAGTTCAGGGTCCGTCTACGAGCAGTACTTC. Translated: CAWSSGSVYEQYF. The whole variable domain, remainder taken from reference TRBV30 and TRBJ2-7, is SQTIHQWPATLVQPVGSPLSLECTVEGTSNPNLYWYRQAAGRGLQLLFYSVGIGQISSEVPQNLSASRPQDRQFILSSKKLLLSDSGFYLCAWSSGSVYEQYFGPGTRLTVT.